The sequence of this T cell receptor beta chain was determined in a study of early T cells in non-severe SARS-CoV-2 infection. Study-level findings and limits: Missing private and CD4 specificities, VDJdb matching favored anti-spike CD8 responses.

For this clonotype: What it recognizes is unknown.

The germline V gene has CDR1 SGHTA and CDR2 FQGNSA. CDR3 size: 12 residues. The V and J ends lost 4 bases and 5 bases respectively, with 8 bases between them. TCRdb used MiXCR to reprocess the 5' RACE reads, holding one entry per CDR3 protein. The sample lists around 60,000 distinct CDR3 sequences, roughly 13% seen once, with more than 8.5% in the top ten. The sample consisted of whole blood. This TCR was recovered from an adult who was a healthcare worker with PCR-confirmed SARS-CoV-2 infection or an uninfected control (not recorded which). The chain carries TRBV7-2 and TRBJ2-5; no definite D call. CDR3 bases: TGTGCCAGCAGCTCCCCGCTCGAGACCCAGTACTTC. Residues: CASSSPLETQYF.